This TCR beta chain was identified during a study of blood T cell repertoires in COVID-19. Study-wide context: COVID-19 samples from acute and convalescent phases originated in the United States, Italy and Spain. T cells, B-cell-depleted T cells, or PBMCs provided the cDNA or gDNA that served as material.

The CDR3 has 12 amino acids. Per the germline V gene, CDR1 is SQVTM and CDR2 is ANQGSEA. Between the trimmed V and J ends, which lost 4 bases and 2 bases, there was a span of 9 bases. Original methodology: Amplification of reference gene primers was used by the study to estimate nucleated cell counts. Clones were read by immunoSEQ multiplex PCR, and TCRdb kept only the in-frame ones, dropping some. V and J calls and clone size are those listed in that table; D and trimming were worked out from the DNA. The data contain tens of thousands of clones, 75% to 95% of them seen just once; the ten biggest clones take up roughly 9%.

This TCR came from a human donor in a cohort sampled during active COVID-19. The chain couples TRBV29-1 to TRBJ2-7, with D unclear. The sequencing sample was made of peripheral blood. The CDR3 nucleotides read TGCAGCGTTGTACATCCTCCCTACGAGCAGTACTTC. It codes for CSVVHPPYEQYF.